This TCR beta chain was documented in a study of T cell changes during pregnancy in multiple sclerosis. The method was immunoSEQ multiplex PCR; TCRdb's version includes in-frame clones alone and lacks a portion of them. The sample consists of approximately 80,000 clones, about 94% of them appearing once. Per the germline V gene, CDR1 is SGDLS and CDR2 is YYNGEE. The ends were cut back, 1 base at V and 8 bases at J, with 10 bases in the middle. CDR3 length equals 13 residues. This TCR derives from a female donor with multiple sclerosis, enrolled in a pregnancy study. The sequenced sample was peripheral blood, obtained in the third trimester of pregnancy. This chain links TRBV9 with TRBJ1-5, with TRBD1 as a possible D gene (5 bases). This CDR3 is CASSVRGGEPQHF. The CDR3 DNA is TGTGCCAGCAGCGTAAGGGGTGGGGAGCCCCAGCATTTT.